The 24 T cell receptor beta chains below all came from one sample that was sequenced in a study of OX40 agonist ivuxolimab in advanced cancers. The protocol was immunoSEQ multiplex PCR, while the TCRdb copy is restricted to in-frame clones and leaves out a portion. The sample holds 55,000 to 75,000 clones, around 85% seen once. The sample was CD4+ or CD8+ T cells sorted from blood, taken in a trial of the OX40 agonist ivuxolimab. These receptors were collected from an adult with an advanced solid tumor such as melanoma, head and neck, liver or kidney cancer.

The V call is TRBV10-3, the J call TRBJ1-1; D not certain. Germline CDR1 reads ENHRY; CDR2 reads SYGVKD. This CDR3 has 15 residues. V was cut by 0 bases and J by 0 bases, with 8 bases left in between. For the CDR3, the DNA is TGTGCCATCAGTGAGTCGCAGGATCTGAACACTGAAGCTTTCTTT. Amino acids: CAISESQDLNTEAFF.

V and J are TRBV5-6 and TRBJ1-6; 7 bases agree with TRBD1. The CDR3 totals 15 residues. Germline assignment: CDR1 SGHDT and CDR2 YYEEEE. V was clipped by 4 bases and J by 0 bases; unmatched bases: 1. CDR3 in amino acids: CASSPGGSYNSPLHF. In nucleotides, the CDR3 is TGTGCCAGCAGCCCAGGGGGCTCCTATAATTCACCCCTCCACTTT.

The J gene is TRBJ2-5, the V gene TRBV15; 10 nucleotides align to TRBD2. The V gene's germline CDR1 is LNHNV and CDR2 YYDKDF (reference sequence). The ends lost 0 bases at V and 4 bases at J; junction bases unmatched: 11. This CDR3 contains 18 residues. The chain's CDR3 is CATSRDSGSGGLRETQYF. CDR3 in DNA: TGTGCCACCAGCAGAGATAGCGGTAGCGGGGGGTTGAGAGAGACCCAGTACTTC.

J is TRBJ1-1 and V is TRBV6-5; no clear D. There are 12 residues in the CDR3. Germline loops: CDR1 MNHEY, CDR2 SVGAGI. Trimming took 6 bases from V and 0 from J, leaving 5 bases between them. The DNA for the CDR3 is TGTGCCAGCAGAGATATGAACACTGAAGCTTTCTTT. Translating gives CASRDMNTEAFF.

This clone was counted only a few times. Mismatch with germline at one junction end may stem from a read error. The chain joins TRBV28 to TRBJ2-7; the D gene is possibly TRBD1 (6 bases). This CDR3 has 9 amino acids. Germline V CDR1 and CDR2: MDHEN, SYDVKM. The CDR3, as DNA: TGTGCCAGTGGACAGCGCTACTTCTTC. The encoded protein is CASGQRYFF.

This chain joins TRBV5-1 and TRBJ2-7; maybe TRBD2 (6 bases). Trimming took 4 bases from V and 2 from J, leaving 13 bases between them. CDR1 is SGHRS, CDR2 YFSETQ, per germline. The CDR3 spans 14 residues. The CDR3 nucleotides read TGCGCCAGCAGCGACCATGGCGGGACCTACGAGCAGTACTTC. Encoded protein: CASSDHGGTYEQYF.

This clone has a single count. V usage is TRBV7-3 and J usage is TRBJ1-6; D is ambiguous. V shed 3 bases and J shed 6 bases, with 6 bases lying between them. This CDR3 is built from 13 residues. In germline, CDR1 is SGHTA, CDR2 FQGTGA. This CDR3 reads CASSFGANSPLHF. In DNA, the CDR3 is TGTGCCAGCAGCTTCGGCGCTAATTCACCCCTCCACTTT. The variable domain in full, with the rest retrieved from reference TRBV7-3 and TRBJ1-6, is GAGVSQTPSNKVTEKGKYVELRCDPISGHTALYWYRQSLGQGPEFLIYFQGTGAADDSGLPNDRFFAVRPEGSVSTLKIQRTERGDSAVYLCASSFGANSPLHFGNGTRLTVT.

This chain joins TRBV30 and TRBJ1-1, with unresolved D. V dropped 5 bases and J dropped 6 bases, with 10 bases sitting between them. Germline CDR1 is GTSNPN and CDR2 is SVGIG (reference sequence). The CDR3 sequence is 11 residues long. This CDR3 reads CAWEDGPEAFF. The CDR3 DNA is TGTGCCTGGGAAGACGGGCCTGAAGCTTTCTTT.

This clone was counted only a few times. This rearrangement joins TRBV7-3 to TRBJ1-1; no firm D call. V shed 1 base and J shed 4 bases, with 19 bases lying between them. Per the germline V gene, CDR1 is SGHTA and CDR2 is FQGTGA. This CDR3 spans 17 amino acids. The CDR3 coding sequence is TGTGCCAGCAGCTTAAGGCCGGGCCCCCGGGGTGGCACTGAAGCTTTCTTT. Translating it yields CASSLRPGPRGGTEAFF.

The chain uses TRBV4-2 and TRBJ1-1; tentatively, D is TRBD1 (5 bases). V gave up 1 base and J gave up 2 bases, with 14 bases separating them. CDR3 size: 16 residues. Germline V gives CDR1 LGHNA, CDR2 YNFKEQ. Here the CDR3 DNA reads TGTGCCAGCAGCCAAGGTTTCCAGGGTAGCAACACTGAAGCTTTCTTT. Protein: CASSQGFQGSNTEAFF.

The rearrangement joins TRBV5-4 to TRBJ2-1; D might be TRBD2 (5 bases). Germline loops: CDR1 SGHNT, CDR2 YYREEE (reference sequence). The CDR3 runs to 14 residues. The V gene lost 0 bases and the J gene lost 9 bases, with 13 bases spanning the gap. This chain's CDR3 is CASSLEWRRGEQFF. CDR3 coding DNA: TGTGCCAGCAGCTTGGAATGGCGCCGGGGTGAGCAGTTCTTC.

The rearrangement uses TRBV7-2 and TRBJ1-1; TRBD1 might be the D (5 bases). This CDR3 region has 13 residues. Trimming shortened V by 1 base and J by 7 bases, and 10 bases separated the two germline ends. CDR1 and CDR2 from the germline V gene are SGHTA and FQGNSA. CDR3 bases: TGTGCCAGCAGCTTAGGTCCGGGGGATGAAGCTTTCTTT. Protein sequence: CASSLGPGDEAFF.

This chain uses TRBV6-5 with TRBJ1-2, with D hard to call. The germline CDR1 and CDR2 sequences are MNHEY and SVGAGI. The CDR3 spans 12 residues. V lost 6 bases and J lost 3, with 8 bases in between. The CDR3 nucleotides read TGTGCCAGCAGCCAAAACGACTATGGCTACACCTTC. This codes for CASSQNDYGYTF.

The chain couples TRBV6-5 to TRBJ2-7, with 12 nucleotides matching TRBD2. The ends lost 6 bases at V and 4 bases at J; junction bases unmatched: 4. Germline V gene sequence: CDR1 MNHEY, CDR2 SVGAGI. The CDR3 is 14 residues long. CDR3 nucleotides: TGTGCCAGCAGGAGGACTAGCGGGATGTACGAGCAGTACTTC. Translating gives CASRRTSGMYEQYF.

The chain couples TRBV9 to TRBJ2-7, with 7 bases aligning to TRBD2. The length of the CDR3 is 14 residues. CDR1 and CDR2 from the germline V gene are SGDLS and YYNGEE. The trim removed 4 bases at V and 3 bases at J, leaving 7 bases unmatched. CDR3 amino acids: CASSRGETNYEQYF. As DNA, the CDR3 is TGTGCCAGCAGCCGGGGGGAAACAAACTACGAGCAGTACTTC.

This clone has just one count. V gene TRBV11-3 combines with J gene TRBJ2-1; TRBD1 is a possible D gene (5 bases). CDR3 length equals 12 residues. Deletions cut 2 bases from V and 6 bases from J, with 5 bases between. The germline V gene has CDR1 SGHNT and CDR2 YENEEA. CDR3 loop: CASSLQGNEQFF. As DNA, the CDR3 is TGTGCCAGCAGCTTACAGGGCAATGAGCAGTTCTTC. Full variable domain (remainder filled in from reference TRBV11-3 and TRBJ2-1): EAGVVQSPRYKIIEKKQPVAFWCNPISGHNTLYWYLQNLGQGPELLIRYENEEAVDDSQLPKDRFSAERLKGVDSTLKIQPAELGDSAVYLCASSLQGNEQFFGPGTRLTVL.

As DNA, the CDR3 is TGTGCCAGCAGTTCCAGGACTAGCGGGGGACAAGAGCAGTTCTTC. As protein: CASSSRTSGGQEQFF. The chain carries TRBV7-8 and TRBJ2-1, with TRBD2 matching over 13 bases. Germline trimming cut 6 bases from V and 10 bases from J; bases unmatched to any gene: 9. Germline CDR1 reads SGHVS; CDR2 reads FQNEAQ. This CDR3 has 15 residues.

The chain links TRBV28 to TRBJ1-1; D not certain. CDR1 and CDR2 (germline): MDHEN, SYDVKM. The V and J ends lost 6 bases and 0 bases respectively, with 8 bases between them. This CDR3 spans 13 amino acids. CDR3 amino acids: CASRTLMNTEAFF. For the CDR3, the DNA is TGTGCCAGCAGGACCCTCATGAACACTGAAGCTTTCTTT. The variable domain in full, completed from reference TRBV28 and TRBJ1-1, reads DVKVTQSSRYLVKRTGEKVFLECVQDMDHENMFWYRQDPGLGLRLIYFSYDVKMKEKGDIPEGYSVSREKKERFSLILESASTNQTSMYLCASRTLMNTEAFFGQGTRLTVV.

The rearrangement uses TRBV11-2 and TRBJ2-2; D not resolved. The V gene lost 0 bases and the J gene lost 5 bases, with 7 bases spanning the gap. There are 14 residues in the CDR3. Germline assignment: CDR1 SGHAT and CDR2 FQNNGV. CDR3 in DNA: TGTGCCAGCAGCTTAGATCCTGGGACCGGGGAGCTGTTTTTT. Translated: CASSLDPGTGELFF.

V gene TRBV9 combines with J gene TRBJ1-4; 7 bases are shared with TRBD1. J was trimmed by 8 bases and V by 4 bases; bases with no gene match: 14. This CDR3 has 16 amino acids. Germline CDR1 reads SGDLS; CDR2 reads YYNGEE. The CDR3: CASSPRTGHTEEKLFF. CDR3 bases: TGTGCCAGCAGCCCTCGGACAGGACATACCGAGGAAAAACTGTTTTTT.

The chain is built from TRBV5-6 and TRBJ1-1, with D possibly TRBD1 on 6 matching bases. The length of the CDR3 is 15 residues. V was pared by 2 bases and J by 1 base, with 12 bases between. The germline CDR1 and CDR2 sequences are SGHDT and YYEEEE. CDR3 sequence: CASSLQGTQNTEAFF. CDR3 DNA: TGTGCCAGCAGCTTACAGGGAACCCAGAACACTGAAGCTTTCTTT.

This chain connects TRBV30 to TRBJ2-5, with TRBD1 matching 7 bases. Germline trimming cut 3 bases from V and 1 base from J; bases unmatched to any gene: 2. CDR1 and CDR2 (germline): GTSNPN, SVGIG (reference sequence). The CDR3 has 13 residues. For the CDR3, the DNA is TGTGCCTGGAGGGGGGACAGCCAAGAGACCCAGTACTTC. This encodes CAWRGDSQETQYF.

The chain combines TRBV9 with TRBJ1-1; D is unclear. The CDR3 is 14 amino acids. The V end lost 0 bases, the J end lost 1 base, and 7 bases lay between the germline ends. CDR1 SGDLS and CDR2 YYNGEE come from the germline V gene. The CDR3 spells CASSVASGNTEAFF. As DNA, the CDR3 is TGTGCCAGCAGCGTAGCTTCCGGGAACACTGAAGCTTTCTTT.

This clone was observed a few times. V and J are TRBV7-6 and TRBJ1-2; no definite D call. The germline V and J ends were trimmed by 1 base and 4 bases, with 4 bases remaining between them. Germline V gene data show CDR1 as SGHVS and CDR2 as FNYEAQ. The CDR3 is 12 residues long. CDR3 DNA sequence: TGTGCCAGCAGCTTAGATACCTATGGCTACACCTTC. It encodes CASSLDTYGYTF.